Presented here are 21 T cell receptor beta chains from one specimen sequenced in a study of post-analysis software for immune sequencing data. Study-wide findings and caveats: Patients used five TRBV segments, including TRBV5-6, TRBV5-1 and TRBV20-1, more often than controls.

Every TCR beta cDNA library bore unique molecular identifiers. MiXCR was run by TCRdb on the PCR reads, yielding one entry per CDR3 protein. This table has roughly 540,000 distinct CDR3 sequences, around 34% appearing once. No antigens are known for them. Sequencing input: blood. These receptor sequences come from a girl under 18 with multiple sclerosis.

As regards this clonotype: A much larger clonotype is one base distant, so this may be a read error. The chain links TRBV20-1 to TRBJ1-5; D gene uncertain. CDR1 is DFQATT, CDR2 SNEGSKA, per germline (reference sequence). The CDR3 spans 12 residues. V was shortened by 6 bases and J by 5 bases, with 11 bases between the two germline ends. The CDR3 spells CSATQWDQPQHF. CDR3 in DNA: TGCAGTGCAACACAGTGGGATCAGCCCCAGCATTTT.

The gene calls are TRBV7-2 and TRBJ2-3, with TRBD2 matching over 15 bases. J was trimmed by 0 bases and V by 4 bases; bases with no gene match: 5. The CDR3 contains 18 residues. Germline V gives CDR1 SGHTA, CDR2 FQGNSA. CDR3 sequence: CASSYPGLAGGSTDTQYF. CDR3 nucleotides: TGTGCCAGCAGCTATCCGGGACTAGCGGGGGGAAGCACAGATACGCAGTATTTT.

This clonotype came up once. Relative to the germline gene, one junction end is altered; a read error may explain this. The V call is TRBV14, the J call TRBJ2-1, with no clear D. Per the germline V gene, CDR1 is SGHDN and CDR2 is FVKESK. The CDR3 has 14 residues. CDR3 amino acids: CASSQDFVGNERFF. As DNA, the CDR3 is TGTGCCAGCAGCCAAGATTTCGTTGGCAATGAGCGGTTCTTC.

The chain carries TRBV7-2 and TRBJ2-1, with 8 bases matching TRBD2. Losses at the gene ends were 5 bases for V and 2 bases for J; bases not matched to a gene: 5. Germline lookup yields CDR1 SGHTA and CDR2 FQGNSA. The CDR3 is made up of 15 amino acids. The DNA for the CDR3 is TGTGCCAGCAGCGTAAATAGCGGGGCCTACAATGAGCAGTTCTTC. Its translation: CASSVNSGAYNEQFF.

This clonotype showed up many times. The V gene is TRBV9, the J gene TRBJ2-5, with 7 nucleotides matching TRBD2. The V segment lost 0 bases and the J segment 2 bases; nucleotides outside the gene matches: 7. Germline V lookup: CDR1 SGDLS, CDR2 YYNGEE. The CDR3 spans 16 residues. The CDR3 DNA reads TGTGCCAGCAGCGTAGCTACAGTGGGGGGGCAAGAGACCCAGTACTTC. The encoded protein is CASSVATVGGQETQYF.

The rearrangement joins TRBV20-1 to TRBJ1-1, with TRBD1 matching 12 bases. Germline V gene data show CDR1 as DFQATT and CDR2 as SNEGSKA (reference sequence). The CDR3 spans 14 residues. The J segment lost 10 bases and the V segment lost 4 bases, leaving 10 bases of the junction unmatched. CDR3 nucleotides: TGCAGTGCTACAGGGGACAGGGGGCGCGAGTCAGCTTTCTTT. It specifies CSATGDRGRESAFF.

CDR3 residues: CASTTSGIVREQYF. The CDR3, as DNA: TGTGCCAGCACCACTAGCGGGATTGTCCGCGAGCAGTACTTC. The chain combines TRBV12-3 or TRBV12-4 with TRBJ2-7, with 10 bases matching TRBD2. V was pared by 7 bases and J by 6 bases, with 9 bases of the junction left unmatched. The CDR3 loop spans 14 amino acids.

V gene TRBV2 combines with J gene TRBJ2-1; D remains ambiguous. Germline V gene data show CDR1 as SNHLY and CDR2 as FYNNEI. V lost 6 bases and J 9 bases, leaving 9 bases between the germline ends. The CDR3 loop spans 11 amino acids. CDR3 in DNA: TGTGCCAGCAGCCCCTTGGGTGAGCAGTTCTTC. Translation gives CASSPLGEQFF. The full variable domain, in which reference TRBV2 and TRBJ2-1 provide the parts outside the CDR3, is EPEVTQTPSHQVTQMGQEVILRCVPISNHLYFYWYRQILGQKVEFLVSFYNNEISEKSEIFDDQFSVERPDGSNFTLKIRSTKLEDSAMYFCASSPLGEQFFGPGTRLTVL.

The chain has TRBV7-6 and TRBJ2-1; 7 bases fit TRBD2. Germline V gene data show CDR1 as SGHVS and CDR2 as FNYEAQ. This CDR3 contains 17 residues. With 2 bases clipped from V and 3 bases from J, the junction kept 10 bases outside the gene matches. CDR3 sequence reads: CASSLTPGGGGYNEQFF. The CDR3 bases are TGTGCCAGCAGCTTAACCCCGGGGGGAGGAGGCTACAATGAGCAGTTCTTC.

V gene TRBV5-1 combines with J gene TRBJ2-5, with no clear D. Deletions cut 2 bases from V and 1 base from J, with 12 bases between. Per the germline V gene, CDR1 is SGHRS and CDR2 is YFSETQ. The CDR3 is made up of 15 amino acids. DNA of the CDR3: TGCGCCAGCAGCTTTACCACCAAGACCCAAGAGACCCAGTACTTC. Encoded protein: CASSFTTKTQETQYF.

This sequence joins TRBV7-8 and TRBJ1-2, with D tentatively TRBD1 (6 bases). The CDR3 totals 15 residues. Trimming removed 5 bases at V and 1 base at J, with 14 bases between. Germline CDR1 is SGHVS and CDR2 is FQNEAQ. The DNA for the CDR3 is TGTGCCAGCAGCGAACCAACAGGGCTTAACTATGGCTACACCTTC. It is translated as CASSEPTGLNYGYTF.

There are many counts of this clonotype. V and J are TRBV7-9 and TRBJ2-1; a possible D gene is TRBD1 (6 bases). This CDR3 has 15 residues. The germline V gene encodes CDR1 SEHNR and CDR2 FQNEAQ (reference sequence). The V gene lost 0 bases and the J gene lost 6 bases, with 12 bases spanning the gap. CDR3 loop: CASSLATGGSNEQFF. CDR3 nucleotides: TGTGCCAGCAGCTTAGCGACAGGTGGAAGCAATGAGCAGTTCTTC.

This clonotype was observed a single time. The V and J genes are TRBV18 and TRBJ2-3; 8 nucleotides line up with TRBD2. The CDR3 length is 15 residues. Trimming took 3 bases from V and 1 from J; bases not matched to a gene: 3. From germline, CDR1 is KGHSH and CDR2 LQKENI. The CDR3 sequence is CASSPATSGTDTQYF. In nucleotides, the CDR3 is TGTGCCAGCTCACCGGCGACTAGCGGCACAGATACGCAGTATTTT.

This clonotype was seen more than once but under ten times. The CDR3 loop reads CAGQGNGYTF. CDR3 DNA: TGTGCCGGACAGGGTAATGGCTACACCTTC. The V gene is TRBV2, the J gene TRBJ1-2; 8 bases are a match to TRBD1. The germline V gene has CDR1 SNHLY and CDR2 FYNNEI. V trimming: 11 bases; J trimming: 6 bases; junction bases outside the gene matches: 2. CDR3 size: 10 residues.

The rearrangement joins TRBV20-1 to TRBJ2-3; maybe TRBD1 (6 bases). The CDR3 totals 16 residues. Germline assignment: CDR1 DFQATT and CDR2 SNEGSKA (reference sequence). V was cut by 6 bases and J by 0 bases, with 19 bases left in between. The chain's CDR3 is CSAPKATGLSTDTQYF. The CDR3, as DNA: TGCAGTGCCCCCAAGGCCACAGGGTTGAGCACAGATACGCAGTATTTT.

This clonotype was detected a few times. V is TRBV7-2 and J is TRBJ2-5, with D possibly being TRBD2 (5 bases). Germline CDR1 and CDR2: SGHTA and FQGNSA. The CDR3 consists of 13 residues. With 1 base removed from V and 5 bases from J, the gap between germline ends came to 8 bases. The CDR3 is CASSLDGEETQYF. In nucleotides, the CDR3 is TGTGCCAGCAGCTTAGACGGGGAGGAGACCCAGTACTTC.

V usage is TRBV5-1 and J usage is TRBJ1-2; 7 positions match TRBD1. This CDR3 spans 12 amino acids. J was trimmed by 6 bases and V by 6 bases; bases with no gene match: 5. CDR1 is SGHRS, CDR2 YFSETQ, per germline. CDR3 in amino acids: CASNGGTDGYTF. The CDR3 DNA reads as TGCGCCAGCAACGGGGGGACAGATGGCTACACCTTC.

The chain's CDR3 is CASSYELRAYTEAFF. In DNA, the CDR3 is TGTGCCAGCAGTTACGAGCTCCGAGCCTACACTGAAGCTTTCTTT. The V call is TRBV6-6, the J call TRBJ1-1; unclear D gene. Germline loops: CDR1 MNHNY, CDR2 SVGAGI (reference sequence). This CDR3 is 15 amino acids long. Trimming took 2 bases from V and 3 from J, leaving 13 bases between them.

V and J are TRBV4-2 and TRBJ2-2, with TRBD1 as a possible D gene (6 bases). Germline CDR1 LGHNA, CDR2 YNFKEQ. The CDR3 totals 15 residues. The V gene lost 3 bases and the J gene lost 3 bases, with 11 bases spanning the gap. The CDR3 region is CASSQAQGYTGELFF. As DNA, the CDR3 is TGTGCCAGCAGCCAGGCACAGGGATACACCGGGGAGCTGTTTTTT.

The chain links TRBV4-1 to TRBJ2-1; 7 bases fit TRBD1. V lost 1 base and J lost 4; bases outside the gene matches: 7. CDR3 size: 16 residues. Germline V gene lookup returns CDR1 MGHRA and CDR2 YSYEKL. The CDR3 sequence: CASSQGDRRGYNEQFF. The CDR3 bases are TGCGCCAGCAGCCAAGGGGACAGAAGGGGATACAATGAGCAGTTCTTC.

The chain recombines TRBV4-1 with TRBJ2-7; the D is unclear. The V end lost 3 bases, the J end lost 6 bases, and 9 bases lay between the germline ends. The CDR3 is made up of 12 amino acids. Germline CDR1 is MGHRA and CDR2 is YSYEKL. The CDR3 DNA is TGCGCCAGCAGCCACTCACTGGGCGAGCAGTACTTC. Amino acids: CASSHSLGEQYF.